This T cell receptor beta chain was identified in a study of cytomegalovirus exposure and HLA in healthy donors. Trimming stripped 3 bases from V and 0 bases from J, with 12 bases between. From germline, CDR1 is GTSNPN and CDR2 SVGIG (reference sequence). The CDR3 has 14 amino acids. Findings and limits, study-wide: Trimming of TCR beta V- and J-genes showed a link, identified in a later analysis, to a missense DCLRE1C variant. The productive fraction for most TCR beta V segments was about 90% or about 30% in an earlier analysis. Association of roughly 18,000 TCR beta sequences with HLA alleles was found at 0.05 false discovery rate in a later analysis.

It was with 60 Vbeta and 13 Jbeta primers that the PCR ran. Using immunoSEQ multiplex PCR, the repertoire was profiled, and TCRdb retains in-frame clones only, with some absent. The profile shows some 130,000 clones, 70% to 85% of them singletons. Of note for this clone: Its cognate antigen is unknown.

Specimen: PBMCs. The sequence was obtained from a male donor in good health and CMV-seropositive. This chain connects TRBV30 to TRBJ2-7, with D possibly being TRBD2 (5 bases). The CDR3 bases are TGTGCCTGGAGAGGGCGGACTGTCTCCTACGAGCAGTACTTC. Translating gives CAWRGRTVSYEQYF.